This T cell receptor beta chain is drawn from a study of blood T cell repertoires in COVID-19. For the study at large: Samples of COVID-19 (acute and convalescent) were obtained from the United States, Italy and Spain. The cDNA or gDNA used as material had been derived from T cells, B-cell-depleted T cells, or PBMCs.

Trimming removed 2 bases from V and 2 bases from J, with 15 bases in between. The CDR3 length is 16 residues. In germline, CDR1 is MGHDK, CDR2 SYGVNS. In the authors' methods: Estimated nucleated cell counts came from reference gene primer amplification. The data were produced by immunoSEQ multiplex PCR, yet TCRdb's version contains in-frame clones alone and is incomplete. D and trimming were read from the DNA, whereas the V and J calls and clone size are those reported in that table. The data hold 34,000 or so clones, with about 80% observed a single time. The source is a man aged 80 or over with acute or convalescent COVID-19. The sequenced sample was peripheral blood. The chain has TRBV25-1 and TRBJ2-5; tentatively, D is TRBD2 (6 bases). The CDR3 DNA sequence: TGTGCCAGCAGTGAAAGACGACTAGTGTCACAAGAGACCCAGTACTTC. It translates to CASSERRLVSQETQYF.